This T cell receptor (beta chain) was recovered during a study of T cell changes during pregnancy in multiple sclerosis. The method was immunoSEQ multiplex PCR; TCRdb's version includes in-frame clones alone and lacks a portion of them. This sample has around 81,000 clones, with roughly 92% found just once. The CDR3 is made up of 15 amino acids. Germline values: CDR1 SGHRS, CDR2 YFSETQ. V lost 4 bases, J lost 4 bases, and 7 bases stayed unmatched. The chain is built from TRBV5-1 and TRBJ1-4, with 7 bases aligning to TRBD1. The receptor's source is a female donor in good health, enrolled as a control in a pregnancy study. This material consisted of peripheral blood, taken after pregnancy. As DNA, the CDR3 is TGCGCCAGCAGCCCTGGGACAGTCGTTAATGAAAAACTGTTTTTT. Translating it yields CASSPGTVVNEKLFF.